This TCR beta chain was captured in a study of blood T cell repertoires in COVID-19. As for the study in general: Specimens from acute and convalescent COVID-19 originated in the United States, Italy and Spain. T cells, B-cell-depleted T cells, or PBMCs provided the cDNA or gDNA that served as material.

This clone has only one observation. In the authors' workflow: The assay estimated nucleated cells by amplifying reference gene primers. Libraries were prepared by immunoSEQ multiplex PCR; TCRdb keeps only in-frame clonotypes and omits some of them. V and J calls and clone size are those listed in that table; D and trimming were worked out from the DNA. The sample lists over 85,000 clones, roughly 91% seen once, with 4.9% in the top ten. The sample comprised peripheral blood. This receptor was obtained from a woman older than 75 with acute or convalescent COVID-19.

The CDR3 loop is CASSPAGARGNFSPLHF. CDR3 bases: TGTGCCAGCAGCCCCGCGGGGGCGAGGGGAAATTTTTCACCCCTCCACTTT. V gene TRBV9 combines with J gene TRBJ1-6; possibly TRBD1 for D (6 bases). CDR3 length: 17 amino acids. The germline CDR1 and CDR2 sequences are SGDLS and YYNGEE. V was trimmed by 4 bases and J by 9 bases, leaving 23 bases between them.